This is a list of T cell receptor beta chains from one sample in a study of T cells in Graves' hyperthyroidism and ophthalmopathy. TCRdb recomputed calls from the multiplex PCR reads with MiXCR, one row per CDR3 protein. There are fewer than 300,000 distinct CDR3 sequences in the sample; less than 30% occur only once, and about 30% lies in the top ten. Input material: blood. All receptors derive from a man aged 40-49 years with Graves' hyperthyroidism that later progressed to Graves' ophthalmopathy. Both conserved end residues are trimmed from each CDR3. Rows give clone size only sometimes, using once, few, many, or a class for an expanded clone.

>many|TRBJ2-4|TRBV6-1
ASSLPGTGGNIQY
>NA|TRBJ1-1|TRBV14
ASRKTAMNTEAF
>many|TRBJ1-5|TRBV18
ASSPGGPFSNQPQH
>many|TRBJ2-7|TRBV12-3/TRBV12-4
ASSVGQPLDTYEQY
>many|TRBJ1-1|TRBV11-2
ASSLESASEAF
>many|TRBJ2-7|TRBV18
ASSPPDNPYEQY
>NA|TRBJ2-5|TRBV11-2
ASRPGGWETQY
>many|TRBJ1-1|TRBV4-1
ASSQEEGDTEAF
>many|TRBJ2-2|TRBV28
ASSSLGLAGLTGELF
>many|TRBJ1-3|TRBV6-5
ASSYGTGTGNTIY
>NA|TRBJ1-6|TRBV18
ASSPEPPGRNNSPLH
>NA|TRBJ1-1|TRBV12-3/TRBV12-4
ASRDRGLGTEAF